The clone carrying this TCR beta chain has more than one count but fewer than ten. This record comes from a study of control samples from healthy donors and cancer patients. The method was immunoSEQ multiplex PCR; TCRdb's version includes in-frame clones alone and lacks a portion of them. The table lists around 120,000 clones, about nine tenths of them singletons. The source material was blood. This clonotype was sampled from a man in his forties in good health.

The CDR3 bases are TGCGCCAGCAGCCAAGAGGGACAGGTCAATGAAAAACTGTTTTTT. It translates to CASSQEGQVNEKLFF. V usage is TRBV4-3 and J usage is TRBJ1-4; 8 bases map to TRBD1. V was clipped by 0 bases and J by 5 bases; unmatched bases: 2. CDR1 is LGHNA, CDR2 YSLEER, per germline. The CDR3 is 15 residues long.